A single T cell receptor beta chain is shown here with its context. This CDR3 is 13 amino acids long. Germline V lookup: CDR1 LGHNA, CDR2 YSLEER. V was shortened by 0 bases and J by 6 bases, with 8 bases between the two germline ends. The entry originates in a study of CD8 T cells in Susac syndrome. Random hexamers were used to reverse transcribe roughly 0.45 to 1 ug of RNA. MiXCR, applied by TCRdb to the immunoSEQ multiplex PCR reads, yields one record per CDR3 protein. This table holds about 300,000 distinct CDR3 sequences, about nine tenths found once. This chain links TRBV4-3 with TRBJ2-5; no clear D. The sequence was collected from a human donor with multiple sclerosis. The material sequenced was CD8+ T cells from PBMCs. The DNA of the CDR3 is TGCGCCAGCAGCCAAGAGCATCTGCAGACCCAGTACTTC. Protein product: CASSQEHLQTQYF.